This is a list of T cell receptor beta chains from one sample in a study of a mutant IDH1 vaccine in newly diagnosed glioma. For these receptors, no antigen is known. Sequencing was performed with immunoSEQ multiplex PCR; in TCRdb, only in-frame clones are kept and a portion is missing. This table holds 30,000 to 40,000 clones, about 56% found once. Here the sequenced sample was PBMCs, taken from a glioma patient whose treatment included an IDH1 peptide vaccine. All receptors come from a woman aged 18 to 35 with glioma. Both conserved end residues are part of each CDR3. Each record gives: D gene, V gene, J gene, clone size, CDR3 protein, CDR3 DNA. A D gene is named only where the DNA matches it firmly. Some rows mark clone size as missing; the rest say once, few, many or name a class of expanded clone.

D gene: .; V gene: TRBV4-2; J gene: TRBJ2-1; clone size: few; CDR3 protein: CASSQEGAYNEQFF; CDR3 DNA: TGTGCCAGCAGCCAGGAGGGGGCCTACAATGAGCAGTTCTTC
D gene: TRBD1; V gene: TRBV19; J gene: TRBJ2-7; clone size: .; CDR3 protein: CASSPMTGDTYEQYF; CDR3 DNA: TGTGCCAGTAGTCCTATGACAGGGGATACCTACGAGCAGTACTTC
D gene: TRBD1; V gene: TRBV10-3; J gene: TRBJ1-2; clone size: .; CDR3 protein: CAISVTGVTSFGYTF; CDR3 DNA: TGTGCCATCAGTGTTACAGGGGTTACCTCCTTTGGCTACACCTTC
D gene: .; V gene: TRBV25-1; J gene: TRBJ2-2; clone size: .; CDR3 protein: CASSELQGNTGELFF; CDR3 DNA: TGTGCCAGCAGCGAGTTACAGGGAAACACCGGGGAGCTGTTTTTT
D gene: TRBD2; V gene: TRBV27; J gene: TRBJ2-1; clone size: few; CDR3 protein: CASSSRPSGVGNEQFF; CDR3 DNA: TGTGCCAGCAGTTCCCGGCCTAGCGGAGTCGGGAATGAGCAGTTCTTC
D gene: .; V gene: TRBV19; J gene: TRBJ1-1; clone size: .; CDR3 protein: CASSGWTASEAFF; CDR3 DNA: TGTGCCAGTAGTGGATGGACAGCATCTGAAGCTTTCTTT
D gene: TRBD2; V gene: TRBV28; J gene: TRBJ2-1; clone size: .; CDR3 protein: CASTLWAGENNEQFF; CDR3 DNA: TGTGCCAGCACCCTGTGGGCGGGAGAGAACAATGAGCAGTTCTTC
D gene: TRBD1; V gene: TRBV5-1; J gene: TRBJ2-7; clone size: few; CDR3 protein: CASAETGTEQYF; CDR3 DNA: TGCGCCAGCGCGGAGACAGGGACCGAGCAGTACTTC
D gene: TRBD2; V gene: TRBV6-1; J gene: TRBJ2-1; clone size: .; CDR3 protein: CASSFTSGGADEQFF; CDR3 DNA: TGTGCCAGCAGTTTTACTAGCGGGGGGGCCGATGAGCAGTTCTTC
D gene: TRBD1; V gene: TRBV10-3; J gene: TRBJ1-4; clone size: few; CDR3 protein: CAISPGGQGGEKLFF; CDR3 DNA: TGTGCCATCAGCCCAGGGGGACAGGGGGGCGAAAAACTGTTTTTT
D gene: TRBD2; V gene: TRBV11-1; J gene: TRBJ2-1; clone size: .; CDR3 protein: CASSMGVVAGGNNEQFF; CDR3 DNA: TGTGCCAGCAGCATGGGAGTGGTAGCGGGAGGGAATAATGAGCAGTTCTTC
D gene: .; V gene: TRBV6-5; J gene: TRBJ1-2; clone size: few; CDR3 protein: CAAKEGTSNYGYTF; CDR3 DNA: TGTGCCGCGAAGGAGGGGACTTCTAACTATGGCTACACCTTC
D gene: .; V gene: TRBV19; J gene: TRBJ2-7; clone size: once; CDR3 protein: CASGRGLSYEQYF; CDR3 DNA: TGTGCCTCGGGGAGGGGGCTCTCCTACGAGCAGTACTTC
D gene: .; V gene: TRBV7-9; J gene: TRBJ1-4; clone size: .; CDR3 protein: CASSPPGSPNEKLFF; CDR3 DNA: TGTGCCAGCAGCCCCCCCGGGTCACCTAATGAAAAACTGTTTTTT
D gene: TRBD2; V gene: TRBV11-1; J gene: TRBJ2-1; clone size: .; CDR3 protein: CASSHPQAGTWSDEQFF; CDR3 DNA: TGTGCCAGCAGCCACCCCCAAGCGGGGACTTGGAGCGATGAGCAGTTCTTC
D gene: .; V gene: TRBV19; J gene: TRBJ2-1; clone size: .; CDR3 protein: CASSPNYNEQFF; CDR3 DNA: TGTGCCAGTAGCCCAAACTACAATGAGCAGTTCTTC
D gene: .; V gene: TRBV6-6; J gene: TRBJ1-5; clone size: .; CDR3 protein: CASSKSDSFNQPQHF; CDR3 DNA: TGTGCCAGCAGCAAATCGGACAGCTTCAATCAGCCCCAGCATTTT
D gene: TRBD1; V gene: TRBV9; J gene: TRBJ1-1; clone size: few; CDR3 protein: CASSVAGTGGTEAFF; CDR3 DNA: TGTGCCAGCAGCGTAGCGGGGACAGGGGGAACTGAAGCTTTCTTT